One sample yielded the 3 T cell receptor beta chains listed below, sequenced in a study of T cells in localized non-small cell lung cancer. Assay used: immunoSEQ multiplex PCR; TCRdb lists only in-frame clones, some missing. Of over a thousand clones in the sample, about a quarter were seen once. The source was lung tumor tissue, collected before any cancer treatment. The receptors originated from a male donor at least 60 years old with stage II lung adenocarcinoma.

This clone was counted between two and nine times. The chain joins TRBV11-3 to TRBJ2-7; TRBD2 might be the D (6 bases). V lost 2 bases, J lost 6 bases, and 17 bases lay in between. This CDR3 region has 15 residues. Per the germline V gene, CDR1 is SGHNT and CDR2 is YENEEA. The CDR3 coding sequence is TGTGCCAGCAGCTTAAACACGGGAGTCAGGTCCGAGCAGTACTTC. Amino acids: CASSLNTGVRSEQYF.

This clone is labeled as medium-sized. The chain recombines TRBV9 with TRBJ1-3; D is undetermined. V gave up 0 bases and J gave up 0 bases, with 10 bases separating them. The germline CDR1 and CDR2 sequences are SGDLS and YYNGEE. This CDR3 has 16 residues. CDR3 in DNA: TGTGCCAGCAGCGTAGGTGGTCGGGCCTCTGGAAACACCATATATTTT. It is translated as CASSVGGRASGNTIYF. Full variable domain (missing parts from reference TRBV9 and TRBJ1-3): DSGVTQTPKHLITATGQRVTLRCSPRSGDLSVYWYQQSLDQGLQFLIQYYNGEERAKGNILERFSAQQFPDLHSELNLSSLELGDSALYFCASSVGGRASGNTIYFGEGSWLTVV.

The chain carries TRBV11-3 and TRBJ1-4; D is perhaps TRBD1 (5 bases). The CDR3 loop spans 18 amino acids. V lost 3 bases, J lost 6 bases, and 23 bases lay in between. Germline V gene sequence: CDR1 SGHNT, CDR2 YENEEA. The CDR3 coding sequence is TGTGCCAGCAGCTTGTCATGGGCCGGCGGGGCAGAAGATGAAAAACTGTTTTTT. It specifies CASSLSWAGGAEDEKLFF.